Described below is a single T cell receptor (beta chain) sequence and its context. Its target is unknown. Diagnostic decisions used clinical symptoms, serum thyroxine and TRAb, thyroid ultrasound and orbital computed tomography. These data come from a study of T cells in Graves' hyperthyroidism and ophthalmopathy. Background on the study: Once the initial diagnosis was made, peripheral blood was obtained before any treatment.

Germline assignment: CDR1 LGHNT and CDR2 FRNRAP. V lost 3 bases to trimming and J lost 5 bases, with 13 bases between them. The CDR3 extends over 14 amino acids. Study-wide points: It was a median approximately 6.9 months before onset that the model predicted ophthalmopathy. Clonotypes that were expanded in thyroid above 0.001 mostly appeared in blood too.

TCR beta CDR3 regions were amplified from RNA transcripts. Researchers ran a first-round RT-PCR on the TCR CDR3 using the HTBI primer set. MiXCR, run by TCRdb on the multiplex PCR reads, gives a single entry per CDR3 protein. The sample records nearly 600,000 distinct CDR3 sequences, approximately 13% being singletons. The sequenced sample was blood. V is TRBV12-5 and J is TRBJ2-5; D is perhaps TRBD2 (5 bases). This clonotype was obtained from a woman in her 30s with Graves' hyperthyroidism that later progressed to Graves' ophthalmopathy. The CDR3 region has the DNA TGTGCTAGTGGTTTACCCCGGACTGGGGAGACCCAGTACTTC. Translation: CASGLPRTGETQYF.